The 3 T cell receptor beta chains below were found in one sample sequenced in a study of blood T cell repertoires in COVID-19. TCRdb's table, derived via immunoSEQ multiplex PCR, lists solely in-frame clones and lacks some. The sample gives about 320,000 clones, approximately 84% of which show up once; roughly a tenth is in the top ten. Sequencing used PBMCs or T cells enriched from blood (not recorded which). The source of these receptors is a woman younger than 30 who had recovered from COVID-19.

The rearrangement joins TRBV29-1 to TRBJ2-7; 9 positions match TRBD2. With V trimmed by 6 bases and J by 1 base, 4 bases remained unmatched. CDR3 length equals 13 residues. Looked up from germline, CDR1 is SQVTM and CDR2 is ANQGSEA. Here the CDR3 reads CSVTSGSSYEQYF. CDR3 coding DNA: TGCAGCGTGACTAGCGGTTCTTCCTACGAGCAGTACTTC.

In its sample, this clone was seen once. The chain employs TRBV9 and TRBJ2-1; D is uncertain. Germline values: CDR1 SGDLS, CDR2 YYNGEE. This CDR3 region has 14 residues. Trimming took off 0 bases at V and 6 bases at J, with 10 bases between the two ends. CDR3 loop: CASSVDGLVNEQFF. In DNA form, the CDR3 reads TGTGCCAGCAGCGTAGACGGTTTGGTCAATGAGCAGTTCTTC.

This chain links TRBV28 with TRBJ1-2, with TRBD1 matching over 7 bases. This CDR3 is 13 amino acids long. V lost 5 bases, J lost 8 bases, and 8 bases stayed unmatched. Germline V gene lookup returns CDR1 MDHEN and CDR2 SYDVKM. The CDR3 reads CASSPGGRPGYTF. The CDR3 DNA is TGTGCCAGCAGTCCAGGGGGACGGCCGGGCTACACCTTC.